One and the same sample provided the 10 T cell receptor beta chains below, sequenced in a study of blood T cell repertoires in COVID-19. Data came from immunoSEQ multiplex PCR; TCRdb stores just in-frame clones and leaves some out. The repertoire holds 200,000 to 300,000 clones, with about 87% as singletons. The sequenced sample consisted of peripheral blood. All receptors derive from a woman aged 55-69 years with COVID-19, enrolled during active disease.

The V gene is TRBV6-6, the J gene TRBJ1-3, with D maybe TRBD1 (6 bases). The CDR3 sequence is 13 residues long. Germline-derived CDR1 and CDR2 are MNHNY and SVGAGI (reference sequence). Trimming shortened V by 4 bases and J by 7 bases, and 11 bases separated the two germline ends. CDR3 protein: CASSSKTGNTIYF. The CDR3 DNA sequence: TGTGCCAGCAGTTCGAAAACAGGGAACACCATATATTTT.

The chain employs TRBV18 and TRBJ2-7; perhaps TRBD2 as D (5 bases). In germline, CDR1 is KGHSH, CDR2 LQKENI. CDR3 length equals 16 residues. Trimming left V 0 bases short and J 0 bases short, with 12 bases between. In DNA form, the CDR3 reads TGTGCCAGCTCACCACCCCCGGGGATAAGCTCCTACGAGCAGTACTTC. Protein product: CASSPPPGISSYEQYF. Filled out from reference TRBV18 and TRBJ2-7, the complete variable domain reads NAGVMQNPRHLVRRRGQEARLRCSPMKGHSHVYWYRQLPEEGLKFMVYLQKENIIDESGMPKERFSAEFPKEGPSILRIQQVVRGDSAAYFCASSPPPGISSYEQYFGPGTRLTVT.

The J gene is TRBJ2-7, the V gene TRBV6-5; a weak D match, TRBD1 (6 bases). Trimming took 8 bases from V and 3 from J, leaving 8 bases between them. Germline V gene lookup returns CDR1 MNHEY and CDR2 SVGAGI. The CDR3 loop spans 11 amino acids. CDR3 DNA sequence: TGTGCCAGCGCAGGGGTCTACGAGCAGTACTTC. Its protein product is CASAGVYEQYF.

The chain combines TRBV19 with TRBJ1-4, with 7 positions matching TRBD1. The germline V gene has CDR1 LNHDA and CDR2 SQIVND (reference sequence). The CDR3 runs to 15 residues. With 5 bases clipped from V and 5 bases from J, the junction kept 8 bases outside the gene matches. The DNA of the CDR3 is TGTGCCAGTAGTCCCTCCGGGACAGAGAATGAAAAACTGTTTTTT. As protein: CASSPSGTENEKLFF. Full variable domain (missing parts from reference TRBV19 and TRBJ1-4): DGGITQSPKYLFRKEGQNVTLSCEQNLNHDAMYWYRQDPGQGLRLIYYSQIVNDFQKGDIAEGYSVSREKKESFPLTVTSAQKNPTAFYLCASSPSGTENEKLFFGSGTQLSVL.

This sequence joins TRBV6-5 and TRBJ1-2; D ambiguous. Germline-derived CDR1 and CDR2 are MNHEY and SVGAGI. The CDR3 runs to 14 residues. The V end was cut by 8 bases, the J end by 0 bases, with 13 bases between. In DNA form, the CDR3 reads TGTGCCAGCTATGGAGCCTACACTAACTATGGCTACACCTTC. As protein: CASYGAYTNYGYTF.

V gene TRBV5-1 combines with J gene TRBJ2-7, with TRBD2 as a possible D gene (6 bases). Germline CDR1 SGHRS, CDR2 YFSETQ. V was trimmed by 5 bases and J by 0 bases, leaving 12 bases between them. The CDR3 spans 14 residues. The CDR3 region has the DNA TGCGCCAGCAGGTCCCATAGCGGCTCCTACGAGCAGTACTTC. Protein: CASRSHSGSYEQYF.

CDR3 residues: CASSRGLAGTHEQFF. The DNA for the CDR3 is TGTGCCAGCAGTAGAGGACTAGCGGGAACGCATGAGCAGTTCTTC. The chain uses TRBV3-1 (or the pseudogene TRBV3-2) and TRBJ2-1, with 12 nucleotides matching TRBD2. With V trimmed by 6 bases and J by 8 bases, 8 bases remained unmatched. The CDR3 is made up of 15 amino acids. Germline V gene sequence: CDR1 LGHDT, CDR2 YNNKEL (reference sequence).

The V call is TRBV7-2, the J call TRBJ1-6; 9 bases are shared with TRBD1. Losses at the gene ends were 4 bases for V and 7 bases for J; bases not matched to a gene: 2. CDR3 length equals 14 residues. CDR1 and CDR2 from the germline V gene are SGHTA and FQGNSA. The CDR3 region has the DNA TGTGCCAGCAGCTCCGGGACAGGGAATTCACCCCTCCACTTT. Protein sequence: CASSSGTGNSPLHF.

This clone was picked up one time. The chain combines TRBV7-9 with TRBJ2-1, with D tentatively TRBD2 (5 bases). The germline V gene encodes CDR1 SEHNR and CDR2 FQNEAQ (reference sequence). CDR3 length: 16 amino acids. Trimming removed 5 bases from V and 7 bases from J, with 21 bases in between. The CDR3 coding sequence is TGTGCCAGCAGCCGACCGGCGGGCCCGGACCTGAATGAGCAGTTCTTC. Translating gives CASSRPAGPDLNEQFF. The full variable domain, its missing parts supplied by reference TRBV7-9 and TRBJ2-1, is DTGVSQNPRHKITKRGQNVTFRCDPISEHNRLYWYRQTLGQGPEFLTYFQNEAQLEKSRLLSDRFSAERPKGSFSTLEIQRTEQGDSAMYLCASSRPAGPDLNEQFFGPGTRLTVL.

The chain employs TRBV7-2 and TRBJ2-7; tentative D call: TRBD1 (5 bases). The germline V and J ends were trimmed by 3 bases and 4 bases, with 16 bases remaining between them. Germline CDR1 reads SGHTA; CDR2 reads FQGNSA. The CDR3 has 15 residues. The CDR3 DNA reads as TGTGCCAGCAGCTTGGATCAGGGTCATGGTTACGAGCAGTACTTC. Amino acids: CASSLDQGHGYEQYF.